This T cell receptor beta chain was obtained from a study of CD4 and CD8 cells across lung adenocarcinoma regions. The patients had localized lung adenocarcinoma, a non-small cell subtype. TCRdb fed the PCR reads into MiXCR, producing one record per CDR3 protein. The table includes about 20,000 distinct CDR3 sequences, less than 65% detected once. CDR3 length: 18 residues. The V gene's germline CDR1 is MNHNS and CDR2 SASEGT. V gene TRBV6-1 combines with J gene TRBJ2-2, with D possibly TRBD1 on 6 matching bases. The J call may be in error: the DNA end matches TRBJ2-3 better. This receptor was identified in a female donor with lung adenocarcinoma. The CD4 and CD8 labels of this study may be unreliable. The source material was CD8+ T cells from the center of a lung tumor. CDR3 sequence: CASSERGWGDVSTGTQYF. CDR3 DNA sequence: TGTGCCAGCAGTGAAAGGGGTTGGGGTGACGTAAGCACAGGGACGCAGTATTTT.